Listed below are T cell receptor beta chains from one sample, sequenced in a study of regulatory T cells in long-lasting Graves disease. Via MiXCR, TCRdb re-called the multiplex PCR reads, giving one row per CDR3 protein. The sample includes 580,000 or so distinct CDR3 sequences, 15% to 20% of them seen just once. This same sample was also part of a study on T cells in Graves' hyperthyroidism and ophthalmopathy.

Sequencing used peripheral blood mononuclear cells (PBMCs), obtained at new diagnosis, from a patient treated with antithyroid drugs. The receptor set was obtained from a man between 18 and 35 years old with Graves disease. CDR3s include the opening cysteine and the closing phenylalanine or tryptophan. The order of the fields is clone size, D gene, V gene, J gene, CDR3 protein, CDR3 DNA. The D gene is left open where the match is weak. Clone size, where shown, is once, few, many, or a class for clones that have expanded.

many	NA	TRBV12-3/TRBV12-4	TRBJ1-6	CASSPRVDYNSPLHF	TGTGCCAGCAGCCCAAGAGTTGATTATAATTCACCCCTCCACTTT
NA	TRBD2	TRBV19	TRBJ2-1	CASSTRLAGVSSYNEQFF	TGTGCCAGTAGTACGAGACTAGCGGGAGTAAGCTCCTACAATGAGCAGTTCTTC
many	NA	TRBV18	TRBJ1-5	CASSPRDGNQPQHF	TGTGCCAGCTCACCACGGGATGGCAATCAGCCCCAGCATTTT
NA	NA	TRBV19	TRBJ2-3	CASSRPWGELDTQYF	TGTGCCAGTAGCCGACCCTGGGGGGAGCTGGATACGCAGTATTTT
few	NA	TRBV24-1	TRBJ2-2	CASQGATATGELFF	TGTGCCTCCCAAGGAGCGACCGCCACCGGGGAGCTGTTTTTT
few	NA	TRBV30	TRBJ2-1	CAWSVLSGDEQFF	TGTGCCTGGAGTGTACTATCAGGCGATGAGCAGTTCTTC
NA	NA	TRBV20-1	TRBJ1-6	CSASPGNSPLHF	TGCAGTGCTAGCCCCGGGAATTCACCCCTCCACTTT
many	NA	TRBV29-1	TRBJ1-2	CSVAERGRANYGYTF	TGCAGCGTTGCGGAGAGGGGCCGAGCTAACTATGGCTACACCTTC
few	TRBD2	TRBV27	TRBJ2-7	CASSLSGGVGGPYEQYF	TGTGCCAGCAGTTTATCGGGAGGGGTGGGAGGGCCGTACGAGCAGTACTTC
few	NA	TRBV7-2	TRBJ1-4	CASSLAQEGRTNEKLFF	TGTGCCAGCAGCTTAGCCCAGGAAGGGAGAACTAATGAAAAACTGTTTTTT
NA	NA	TRBV9	TRBJ2-5	CASSVGGFQETQYF	TGTGCCAGCAGCGTAGGGGGTTTTCAAGAGACCCAGTACTTC
NA	TRBD2	TRBV14	TRBJ2-1	CASSPRATSSTYNEQFF	TGTGCCAGCAGCCCCAGGGCGACTAGCAGTACCTACAATGAGCAGTTCTTC
NA	TRBD2	TRBV12-3/TRBV12-4	TRBJ2-7	CASRTSGRNEQYF	TGTGCCAGCAGGACTAGCGGGAGGAACGAGCAGTACTTC
many	NA	TRBV30	TRBJ2-2	CASEHPGELFF	TGTGCCTCTGAACACCCCGGGGAGCTGTTTTTT
few	NA	TRBV4-2	TRBJ2-1	CASSPYLAGPGDEQFF	TGTGCCAGCAGCCCATATCTCGCGGGGCCGGGGGATGAGCAGTTCTTC